The 12 T cell receptor beta chains below were found in one sample sequenced in a study of molecular identifiers for immune sequencing clone quantification. TCRdb re-called the PCR reads through MiXCR, storing one row per CDR3 protein. This sample has some 320,000 distinct CDR3 sequences, with 20% to 25% found just once. Sequencing was done on a sample of naive CD8+ T cells from blood, with Jurkat cell RNA spiked in. Subset denoted: FACS-sorted CD8+CD4-CCR7+CD45RA+ naive T cells. The receptors originated from a human donor in good health. Some libraries in this study had Jurkat cell RNA spiked in.

The chain is built from TRBV7-9 and TRBJ2-7; 7 positions agree with TRBD1. Germline V gene data show CDR1 as SEHNR and CDR2 as FQNEAQ (reference sequence). The CDR3 runs to 14 residues. Trimming took 5 bases from V and 4 from J; bases not matched to a gene: 8. DNA for the CDR3: TGTGCCAGCAGCCCAGGCGACAGGGCGTACGAGCAGTACTTC. Translating it yields CASSPGDRAYEQYF.

This clonotype was detected only a few times. The chain uses TRBV27 and TRBJ2-7; 11 bases agree with TRBD2. Germline V gene lookup returns CDR1 MNHEY and CDR2 SMNVEV (reference sequence). Trimming at V came to 3 bases and at J to 0 bases, leaving 4 bases not matched to a gene. The CDR3 extends over 16 amino acids. CDR3 region: CASSFPGTSGSYEQYF. CDR3 nucleotides: TGTGCCAGCAGTTTCCCGGGGACTAGCGGCTCCTACGAGCAGTACTTC.

The genes are TRBV29-1 and TRBJ2-3; D is perhaps TRBD2 (6 bases). CDR3 length: 13 residues. The germline gives CDR1 SQVTM, CDR2 ANQGSEA. CDR3 sequence reads: CSGAGTSTDTQYF. In DNA form, the CDR3 reads TGCAGTGGAGCAGGGACTAGCACAGATACGCAGTATTTT.

This clonotype was recorded at least ten times. This sequence joins TRBV24-1 and TRBJ2-7; 8 bases are a match to TRBD1. Germline loops: CDR1 KGHDR, CDR2 SFDVKD. This CDR3 is 15 amino acids long. After removal of 9 bases from V and 2 bases from J, the junction contained 11 bases not matched to a gene. The CDR3 nucleotides are TGTGCCACCGCCCCATCAGGGGGCGCAACCTACGAGCAGTACTTC. Its translation is CATAPSGGATYEQYF.

This clonotype was recorded many times. The chain couples TRBV27 to TRBJ1-1; D may be TRBD1 (6 bases). Germline assignment: CDR1 MNHEY and CDR2 SMNVEV (reference sequence). The CDR3 runs 15 residues. Trimming took off 5 bases at V and 2 bases at J, with 15 bases between the two ends. CDR3 protein: CASSKQGIANTEAFF. As DNA, the CDR3 is TGTGCCAGCAGTAAACAGGGTATCGCCAACACTGAAGCTTTCTTT.

The sample holds many counts of this clonotype. V usage is TRBV7-9 and J usage is TRBJ1-1; D is ambiguous. The CDR3 contains 16 residues. V was pared by 5 bases and J by 0 bases, with 16 bases between. CDR1 is SEHNR, CDR2 FQNEAQ, per germline (reference sequence). The CDR3 nucleotides read TGTGCCAGCAGCCCTATAACGGACCCGTTGAACACTGAAGCTTTCTTT. Its translation: CASSPITDPLNTEAFF.

This clonotype was recorded at least ten times. The rearrangement uses TRBV2 and TRBJ2-6; no clear D gene. Germline V gives CDR1 SNHLY, CDR2 FYNNEI. The CDR3 is made up of 16 amino acids. V lost 11 bases to trimming and J lost 0 bases, with 17 bases between them. In DNA, the CDR3 is TGTGCCGCCCTTTGGGTCCTGATCTCTGGGGCCAACGTCCTGACTTTC. Translating it yields CAALWVLISGANVLTF.

This clonotype was seen only a few times. This chain connects TRBV28 to TRBJ2-3, with 7 positions matching TRBD2. V lost 6 bases and J lost 2; bases outside the gene matches: 8. CDR3 length: 15 residues. CDR1 and CDR2 from the germline V gene are MDHEN and SYDVKM. The CDR3 reads CASSARGRDTDTQYF. The CDR3 DNA follows: TGTGCCAGCAGCGCGCGAGGGAGGGACACAGATACGCAGTATTTT.

A few counts support this clonotype. Sequence at one end of the junction differs from germline and may be a read error. The chain combines TRBV7-7 with TRBJ2-5; no reliable D call. Germline-derived CDR1 and CDR2 are SSHAT and FNYEAQ (reference sequence). The CDR3 is 13 amino acids. The CDR3 DNA reads TGTGCTAGCAGCTTAATTATAGAAGAGACCCAGTACTTC. This encodes CASSLIIEETQYF.

Ten or more counts support this clonotype. This chain links TRBV6-5 with TRBJ1-5, with TRBD1 as a possible D gene (5 bases). V gave up 6 bases and J gave up 3 bases, with 24 bases separating them. Germline V gene sequence: CDR1 MNHEY, CDR2 SVGAGI. This CDR3 has 18 residues. The CDR3 here is CASSLPRKTGPDNQPQHF. Written as DNA, the CDR3 is TGTGCCAGCAGCCTACCTCGAAAAACGGGACCGGACAATCAGCCCCAGCATTTT.

With regard to this clonotype: A much larger clone lies a single base off, so this may be a read error. CDR3 in amino acids: CGARSSRQGVSDTQYF. The DNA for the CDR3 is TGCGGTGCTAGATCATCCAGGCAGGGGGTTTCAGATACGCAGTATTTT. The chain combines TRBV20-1 with TRBJ2-3; 7 nucleotides line up with TRBD1. This CDR3 has 16 amino acids. Germline CDR1 DFQATT, CDR2 SNEGSKA (reference sequence).

With regard to this clonotype: A much larger clone is a single base away; this may be a read error. V usage is TRBV5-3 and J usage is TRBJ2-7; D might be TRBD2 (6 bases). TRBV5-3 falls under the ORF class, with uncertain function. The V and J ends lost 8 bases and 6 bases respectively, with 21 bases between them. The CDR3 has 14 amino acids. The CDR3 reads CASSRPGLGLEQYF. The CDR3 region has the DNA TGTGCCAGCAGCCGGCCGGGACTCGGCCTCGAGCAGTACTTC.